This TCR beta chain was sequenced in a study of OX40 agonist ivuxolimab in advanced cancers. Assay: immunoSEQ multiplex PCR; the TCRdb copy retains only in-frame clones and omits some. The table includes more than 30,000 clones, 89% detected once. Notes on the study in general: The average count of expanded clones was higher among CD8+ T cells than among CD4+.

Germline lookup yields CDR1 MNHEY and CDR2 SVGAGI. Trimming shortened V by 0 bases and J by 4 bases, and 2 bases separated the two germline ends. The CDR3 is 12 residues long. In the case of this clone: The antigen is undetermined.

This receptor was obtained from an adult with an advanced solid tumor such as melanoma, head and neck, liver or kidney cancer. The input for sequencing was CD4+ or CD8+ T cells sorted from blood, taken in a trial of the OX40 agonist ivuxolimab. The rearrangement joins TRBV6-5 to TRBJ2-3, with D unclear. The CDR3 DNA is TGTGCCAGCAGTTACTCCTCAGATACGCAGTATTTT. Translation gives CASSYSSDTQYF.